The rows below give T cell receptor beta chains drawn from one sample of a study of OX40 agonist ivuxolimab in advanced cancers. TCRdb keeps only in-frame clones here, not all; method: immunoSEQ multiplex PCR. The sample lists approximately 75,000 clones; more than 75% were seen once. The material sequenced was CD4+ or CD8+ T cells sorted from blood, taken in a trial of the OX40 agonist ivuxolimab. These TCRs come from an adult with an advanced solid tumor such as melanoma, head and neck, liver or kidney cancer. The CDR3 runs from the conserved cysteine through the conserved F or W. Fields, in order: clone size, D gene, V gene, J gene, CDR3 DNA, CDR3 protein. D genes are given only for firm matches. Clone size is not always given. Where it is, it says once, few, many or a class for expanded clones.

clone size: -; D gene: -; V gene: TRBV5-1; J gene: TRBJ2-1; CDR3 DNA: TGCGCCAGCAGCTTGGAGGGTACCTACAATGAGCAGTTCTTC; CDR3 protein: CASSLEGTYNEQFF
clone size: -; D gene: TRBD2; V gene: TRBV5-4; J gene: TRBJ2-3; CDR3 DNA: TGTGCCAGCAGCGCCGAGCGGGGGACCTACACAGATACGCAGTATTTT; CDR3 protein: CASSAERGTYTDTQYF
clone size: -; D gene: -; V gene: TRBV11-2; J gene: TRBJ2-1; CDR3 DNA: TGTGCCAGCAGTCTGGGCACCTACAATGAGCAGTTCTTC; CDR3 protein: CASSLGTYNEQFF
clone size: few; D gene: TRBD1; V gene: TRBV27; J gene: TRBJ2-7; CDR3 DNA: TGTGCCAGCAGTCGGACAGGGTTCAGGGCCGAGCAGTACTTC; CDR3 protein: CASSRTGFRAEQYF
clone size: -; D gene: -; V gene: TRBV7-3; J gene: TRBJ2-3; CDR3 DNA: TGTGCCAGCAGCGCCCTTCCCTCAGATACGCAGTATTTT; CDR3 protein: CASSALPSDTQYF
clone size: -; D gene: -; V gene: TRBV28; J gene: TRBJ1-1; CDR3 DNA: TGTGCCAGCAGCTTTCGGGCGGCCATGAACACTGAAGCTTTCTTT; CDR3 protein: CASSFRAAMNTEAFF
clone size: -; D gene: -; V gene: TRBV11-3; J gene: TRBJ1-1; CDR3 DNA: TGTGCCAGCAGCTTAAGTGGTGGCACTGAAGCTTTCTTT; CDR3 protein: CASSLSGGTEAFF
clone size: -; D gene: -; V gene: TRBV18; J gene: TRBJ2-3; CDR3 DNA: TGTGCCAGCTCAACCGGAGGCACAGATACGCAGTATTTT; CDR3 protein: CASSTGGTDTQYF
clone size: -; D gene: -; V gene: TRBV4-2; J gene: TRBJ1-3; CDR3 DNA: TGTGCCAGCAGCCAAGGGGCATGGGGTGGAAACACCATATATTTT; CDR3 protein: CASSQGAWGGNTIYF
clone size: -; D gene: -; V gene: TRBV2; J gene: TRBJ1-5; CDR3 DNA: TGTGCCAGCAGCACCTCCGGGGCCAATCAGCCCCAGCATTTT; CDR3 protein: CASSTSGANQPQHF
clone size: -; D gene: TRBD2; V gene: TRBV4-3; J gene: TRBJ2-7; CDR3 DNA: TGCGCCAGCAGCCAAGACCTGGGAGCGGGAAAGTACGAGCAGTACTTC; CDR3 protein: CASSQDLGAGKYEQYF
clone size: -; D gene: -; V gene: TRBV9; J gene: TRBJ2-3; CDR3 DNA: TGTGCCAGCAGCCCTGTAGAGACGGGGAGGTTAGATACGCAGTATTTT; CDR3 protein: CASSPVETGRLDTQYF
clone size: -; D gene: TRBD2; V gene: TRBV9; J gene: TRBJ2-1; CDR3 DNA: TGTGCCAGCAGCCTCTTAGGAGCGGGAGGGCCCTACAATGAGCAGTTCTTC; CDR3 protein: CASSLLGAGGPYNEQFF
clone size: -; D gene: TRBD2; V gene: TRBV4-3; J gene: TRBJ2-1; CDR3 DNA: TGCGCCAGCAGCCAAGATCCCGGACTAGCCGGCAATGAGCAGTTCTTC; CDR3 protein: CASSQDPGLAGNEQFF
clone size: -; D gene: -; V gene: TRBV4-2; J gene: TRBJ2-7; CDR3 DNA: TGTGCCAGCAGCGTTATAGCGCCCCACTCCTACGAGCAGTACTTC; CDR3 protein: CASSVIAPHSYEQYF
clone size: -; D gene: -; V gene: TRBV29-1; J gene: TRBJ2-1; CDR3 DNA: TGCAGCGTTCGGGACTCAAGAATTTACAATGAGCAGTTCTTC; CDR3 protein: CSVRDSRIYNEQFF
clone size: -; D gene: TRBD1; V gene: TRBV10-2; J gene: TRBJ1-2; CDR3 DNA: TGCGCCAGCAAGTACGGGACAGATAATAACTATGGCTACACCTTC; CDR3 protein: CASKYGTDNNYGYTF
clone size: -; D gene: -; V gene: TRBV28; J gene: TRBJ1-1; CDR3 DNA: TGTGCCAGCAGCTCGGTAGCCCTAGTAAGTCACACTGAAGCTTTCTTT; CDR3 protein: CASSSVALVSHTEAFF
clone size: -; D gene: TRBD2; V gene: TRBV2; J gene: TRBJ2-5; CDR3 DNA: TGTGCCGGTAGCGGGAGGACACAAGAGACCCAGTACTTC; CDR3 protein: CAGSGRTQETQYF
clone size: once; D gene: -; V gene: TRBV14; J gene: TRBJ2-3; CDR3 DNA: TGTGCCAGCAGCCCCTATCGGGCAAGCGGGTCCACAGATACGCAGTATTTT; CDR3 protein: CASSPYRASGSTDTQYF
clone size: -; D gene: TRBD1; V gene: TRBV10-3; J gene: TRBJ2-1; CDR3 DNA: TGTGCCATCAGTGAGCCGGGACAGGGGGCGTCTGAGCAGTTCTTC; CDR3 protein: CAISEPGQGASEQFF
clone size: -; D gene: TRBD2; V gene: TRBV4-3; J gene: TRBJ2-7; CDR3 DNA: TGCGCCAGCAGCCAAGATCCATCTAGCGGGAGGTGGGGGGAGCAGTACTTC; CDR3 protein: CASSQDPSSGRWGEQYF
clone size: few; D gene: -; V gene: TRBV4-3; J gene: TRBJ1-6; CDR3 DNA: TGCGCCAGCAGCCATCACAGGGCTTCACCCCTCCACTTT; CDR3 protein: CASSHHRASPLHF